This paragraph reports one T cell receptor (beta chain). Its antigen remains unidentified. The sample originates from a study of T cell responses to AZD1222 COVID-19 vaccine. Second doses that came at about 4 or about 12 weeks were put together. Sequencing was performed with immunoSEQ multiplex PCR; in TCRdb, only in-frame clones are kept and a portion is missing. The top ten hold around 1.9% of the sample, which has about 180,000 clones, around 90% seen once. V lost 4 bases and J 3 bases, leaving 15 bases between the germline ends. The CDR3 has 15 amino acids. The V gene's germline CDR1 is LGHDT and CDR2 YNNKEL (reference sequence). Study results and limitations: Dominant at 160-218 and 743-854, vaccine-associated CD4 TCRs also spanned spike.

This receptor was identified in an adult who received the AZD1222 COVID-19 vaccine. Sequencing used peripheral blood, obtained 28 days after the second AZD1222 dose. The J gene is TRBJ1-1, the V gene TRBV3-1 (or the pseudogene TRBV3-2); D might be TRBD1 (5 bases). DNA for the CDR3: TGTGCCAGCAGCCCGACCTGGGGGACGGACACTGAAGCTTTCTTT. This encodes CASSPTWGTDTEAFF.